The T cell receptor beta chain under discussion was sequenced for a study of CD8+CD57+ T cells in acquired aplastic anemia. Overall study context: An average of 3.2 ug of DNA was obtained from sorted CD4+ and CD8+ cells.

This clonotype was counted many times. Its antigen remains unidentified. Overall study results and limits: Significant differences in CD8+ Simpson's diversity were not observed between patients and controls.

Genomic DNA provided the template from which TCR beta VDJ and CDR3 profiles were obtained. One entry per CDR3 protein, called by TCRdb with MiXCR from the reads. The sample records fewer than 200,000 distinct CDR3 sequences, less than 50% being singletons. In patients chosen for sequencing, flow cytometry had shown CD8+CD57+ cell expansion. The cohort consisted entirely of patients having severe acquired aplastic anemia. The CDR3 loop spans 14 amino acids. The germline CDR1 and CDR2 sequences are SGHNT and YYREEE (reference sequence). Trimming took 5 bases from V and 7 from J; bases not matched to a gene: 9.

The sequence derives from a human donor with aplastic anemia. Input material: sorted CD4+, CD8+, or CD8+CD57+ T cells (not recorded which) from PBMCs. V and J are TRBV5-4 and TRBJ1-2; 9 positions match TRBD1. CDR3 region: CASRSGQGRIGYTF. In DNA, the CDR3 is TGTGCCAGCAGATCGGGACAGGGAAGGATTGGCTACACCTTC.